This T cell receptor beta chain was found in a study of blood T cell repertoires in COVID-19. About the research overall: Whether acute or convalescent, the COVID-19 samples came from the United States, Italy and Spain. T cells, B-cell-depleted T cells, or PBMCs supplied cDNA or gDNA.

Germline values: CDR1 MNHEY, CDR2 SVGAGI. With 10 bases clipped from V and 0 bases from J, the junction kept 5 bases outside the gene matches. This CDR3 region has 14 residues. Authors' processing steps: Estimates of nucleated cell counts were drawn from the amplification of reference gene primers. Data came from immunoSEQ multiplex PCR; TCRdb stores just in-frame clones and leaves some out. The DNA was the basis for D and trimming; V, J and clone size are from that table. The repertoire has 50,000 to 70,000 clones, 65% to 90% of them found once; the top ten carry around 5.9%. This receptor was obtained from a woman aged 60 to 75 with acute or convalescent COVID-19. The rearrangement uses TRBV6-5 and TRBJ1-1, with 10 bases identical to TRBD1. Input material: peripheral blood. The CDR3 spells CATRTGGVNTEAFF. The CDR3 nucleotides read TGTGCCACCCGGACAGGGGGTGTGAACACTGAAGCTTTCTTT.